These T cell receptor beta chains were read from a single sample in a study of control samples from healthy donors and cancer patients. Profiling relied on immunoSEQ multiplex PCR, and the TCRdb table lists in-frame clones only, not all of them. This table holds about 160,000 clones, less than 95% found once. Sample: PBMCs. Source of these receptors: a man in his 60s with colorectal cancer. The conserved cysteine and the conserved F or W are not part of the CDR3 here. Fields, in order: V gene, J gene, CDR3 protein.

TRBV10-2	TRBJ1-5	ASSEGRSDQPQH
TRBV30	TRBJ2-7	AWGDWGPYEQY
TRBV12-3/TRBV12-4	TRBJ1-1	ASSPPGGEAF
TRBV7-9	TRBJ1-6	ASQPREGSPLH
TRBV3-1/TRBV3-2	TRBJ2-5	ASSQVPGRETQY
TRBV7-2	TRBJ2-7	ASSSFQGAYEQY
TRBV15	TRBJ2-3	ATSRGGGDTQY
TRBV10-3	TRBJ1-4	AIRGTGLNEKLF
TRBV30	TRBJ1-2	AWTRQGVEGYT
TRBV19	TRBJ2-2	ASKIAGANTGELF
TRBV19	TRBJ1-2	ASNRGGQGAEGYT
TRBV7-9	TRBJ2-7	ASSGTSVKQY
TRBV7-2	TRBJ2-7	ASSLTGLPGNEQY
TRBV18	TRBJ2-7	ASSADATYEQY
TRBV24-1	TRBJ2-7	ATSPGQEHEQY
TRBV6-5	TRBJ1-1	ASRRLTVMNTEAF
TRBV21-1	TRBJ1-6	ASTITGCNSPLH
TRBV11-2	TRBJ1-3	ASSSLLLVSGNTIY
TRBV5-1	TRBJ1-2	ASSLGLQGGGYGYT
TRBV10-3	TRBJ2-7	AISGTGVPSYEQY
TRBV5-1	TRBJ1-2	ASSPWTGGASLYGYT
TRBV5-1	TRBJ1-5	ASSLDGTGNQPQH
TRBV6-5	TRBJ1-4	ATQGAQEKLF
TRBV13	TRBJ2-1	ASSLDQYNEQF
TRBV29-1	TRBJ1-2	SVEAQMGGYT
TRBV7-8	TRBJ1-5	ASSSGLPNQPQH
TRBV6-6	TRBJ1-2	ASINSLTSGRSGYT
TRBV10-3	TRBJ2-3	AISDTDTQY
TRBV25-1	TRBJ1-6	ASSESSLGYNSPLH